One T cell receptor beta chain is described in this entry. The protocol was immunoSEQ multiplex PCR, while the TCRdb copy is restricted to in-frame clones and leaves out a portion. The repertoire consists of 700,000 or so clones, with approximately 85% occurring once and the leading ten covering 0.008% to 0.011%. The sample is drawn from a study of shared T cell receptors in the human thymus. Per germline, CDR1 SGHRS and CDR2 YFSETQ. Deletions cut 0 bases from V and 6 bases from J, with 13 bases between. This CDR3 contains 15 residues. The sample was also linked to a second study, of human thymus T cells.

The receptor comes from a girl in the first two years of life with a congenital heart defect. The chain links TRBV5-1 to TRBJ1-5; weak D call: TRBD1 (5 bases). The sample comprised thymocytes. DNA for the CDR3: TGCGCCAGCAGCTTGGTGGGCGGGGGAACTCAGCCCCAGCATTTT. Protein: CASSLVGGGTQPQHF. Drawing the rest from reference TRBV5-1 and TRBJ1-5, the complete variable domain is KAGVTQTPRYLIKTRGQQVTLSCSPISGHRSVSWYQQTPGQGLQFLFEYFSETQRNKGNFPGRFSGRQFSNSRSEMNVSTLELGDSALYLCASSLVGGGTQPQHFGDGTRLSIL.